The 29 T cell receptor beta chains in this list originate from one sample, sequenced in a study of control samples from healthy donors and cancer patients. The method was immunoSEQ multiplex PCR; TCRdb's version includes in-frame clones alone and lacks a portion of them. The sample yields about 83,000 clones, 91% seen once. The sample was blood. These TCRs come from a middle-aged man in good health.

This chain joins TRBV12-3 or TRBV12-4 and TRBJ1-5; tentative D call: TRBD1 (6 bases). The CDR3 consists of 13 residues. V was pared by 4 bases and J by 4 bases, with 8 bases between. In DNA, the CDR3 is TGTGCCAGCAGTTGGGACAATAATCAGCCCCAGCATTTT. This codes for CASSWDNNQPQHF.

The DNA of the CDR3 is TGTGCCAGCAGCTTAGAACAGGGGAGTACAGCTTTCTTT. The encoded protein is CASSLEQGSTAFF. The chain recombines TRBV11-2 with TRBJ1-1, with 7 bases identical to TRBD1. This CDR3 contains 13 residues. V shed 0 bases, J shed 10 bases, and the junction held 5 bases outside the gene matches. Germline CDR1 and CDR2: SGHAT and FQNNGV.

V usage is TRBV15 and J usage is TRBJ1-4, with 8 nucleotides matching TRBD1. This CDR3 is 15 amino acids long. The V segment lost 0 bases and the J segment 11 bases; nucleotides outside the gene matches: 8. Germline values: CDR1 LNHNV, CDR2 YYDKDF (reference sequence). CDR3 protein: CATSRENQQGVKLFF. CDR3 DNA: TGTGCCACCAGCAGAGAAAACCAACAGGGGGTGAAACTGTTTTTT.

V and J are TRBV24-1 and TRBJ2-2, with 8 bases lining up with TRBD1. CDR3 size: 17 residues. Germline V gene sequence: CDR1 KGHDR, CDR2 SFDVKD. Trimming cost V 3 bases and J 1 base; bases outside gene matches: 6. The CDR3 here is CATSDRRGTGNTGELFF. In DNA form, the CDR3 reads TGTGCCACCAGTGATAGACGCGGGACAGGGAACACCGGGGAGCTGTTTTTT.

V and J are TRBV19 and TRBJ1-1; D is undetermined. V lost 6 bases and J 3 bases, leaving 11 bases between the germline ends. The CDR3 consists of 13 residues. Germline loops: CDR1 LNHDA, CDR2 SQIVND (reference sequence). The CDR3 nucleotides read TGTGCCAGTAGGGAAGGGATCTACACTGAAGCTTTCTTT. It specifies CASREGIYTEAFF.

The chain links TRBV7-2 to TRBJ2-3; D is uncertain. There are 13 residues in the CDR3. Germline V gene lookup returns CDR1 SGHTA and CDR2 FQGNSA. Trimming left V 5 bases short and J 2 bases short, with 8 bases between. CDR3 nucleotides: TGTGCCAGCAGCGTGACCCTCACAGATACGCAGTATTTT. Residues: CASSVTLTDTQYF. The whole variable domain, filled in from reference TRBV7-2 and TRBJ2-3, reads GAGVSQSPSNKVTEKGKDVELRCDPISGHTALYWYRQSLGQGLEFLIYFQGNSAPDKSGLPSDRFSAERTGGSVSTLTIQRTQQEDSAVYLCASSVTLTDTQYFGPGTRLTVL.

This chain connects TRBV5-1 to TRBJ1-1; TRBD1 might be the D (5 bases). V was pared by 4 bases and J by 4 bases, with 17 bases between. The CDR3 runs to 15 residues. Germline CDR1 SGHRS, CDR2 YFSETQ. As DNA, the CDR3 is TGCGCCAGCAGCCCGTCGGGGGGATCAAGCACTGAAGCTTTCTTT. As protein: CASSPSGGSSTEAFF.

This chain links TRBV19 with TRBJ2-2; 10 bases are shared with TRBD1. In germline, CDR1 is LNHDA, CDR2 SQIVND (reference sequence). CDR3 length: 16 amino acids. V was pared by 5 bases and J by 1 base, with 4 bases of the junction left unmatched. The CDR3 nucleotides read TGTGCCAGTAGTGCGGGGACAGGGGTGAACACCGGGGAGCTGTTTTTT. Translation: CASSAGTGVNTGELFF. Full variable domain (missing parts from reference TRBV19 and TRBJ2-2): DGGITQSPKYLFRKEGQNVTLSCEQNLNHDAMYWYRQDPGQGLRLIYYSQIVNDFQKGDIAEGYSVSREKKESFPLTVTSAQKNPTAFYLCASSAGTGVNTGELFFGEGSRLTVL.

The V gene is TRBV10-3, the J gene TRBJ2-1; TRBD1 matches 8 bases. Germline V gene data show CDR1 as ENHRY and CDR2 as SYGVKD. The CDR3 totals 13 residues. V gave up 3 bases and J gave up 6 bases; unmatched junction bases: 1. CDR3 nucleotide sequence: TGTGCCATCAGTGAAGGACAGGGCAATGAGCAGTTCTTC. Translated: CAISEGQGNEQFF.

V is TRBV6-5 and J is TRBJ1-5, with a tentative D call TRBD1 (6 bases). The CDR3 length is 14 residues. CDR1 is MNHEY and CDR2 is SVGAGI in the germline V gene. Trimming removed 7 bases at V and 1 base at J, with 11 bases between. CDR3 DNA: TGTGCCAGCAACAGGGTAAGCAGCAATCAGCCCCAGCATTTT. This encodes CASNRVSSNQPQHF.

The chain has TRBV19 and TRBJ2-5; D possibly corresponds to TRBD1 (6 bases). CDR3 length: 14 amino acids. V lost 10 bases and J lost 7, with 22 bases in between. Germline V CDR1 and CDR2: LNHDA, SQIVND (reference sequence). The CDR3 sequence: CATMSQRETGTQYF. The CDR3 DNA reads TGTGCCACTATGTCACAGAGGGAGACAGGGACCCAGTACTTC.

The genes are TRBV7-9 and TRBJ2-7, with 9 bases fitting TRBD1. J lost 6 bases, V lost 10 bases, and 7 bases had no gene match. CDR3 length: 12 amino acids. The V gene's germline CDR1 is SEHNR and CDR2 FQNEAQ (reference sequence). The CDR3 spells CATGTGPLEQYF. The CDR3 bases are TGTGCCACCGGGACAGGGCCCCTCGAGCAGTACTTC.

The V call is TRBV4-1, the J call TRBJ1-6; maybe TRBD1 (6 bases). Trimming shortened V by 1 base and J by 7 bases, and 11 bases separated the two germline ends. Germline lookup yields CDR1 MGHRA and CDR2 YSYEKL. The length of the CDR3 is 15 residues. The CDR3 region has the DNA TGCGCCAGCAGCCAAGGACAGGCGAGGAATTCACCCCTCCACTTT. Protein sequence: CASSQGQARNSPLHF.

This clone was seen more than once but under ten times. The rearrangement links TRBV3-1 (or the pseudogene TRBV3-2) to TRBJ2-3; D could derive from TRBD1 or TRBD2 (5 bases each). The germline V gene encodes CDR1 LGHDT and CDR2 YNNKEL (reference sequence). Trimming left V 3 bases short and J 3 bases short, with 10 bases between. This CDR3 has 14 residues. The CDR3 DNA follows: TGTGCCAGCAGCCACAGGGAGATAACAGATACGCAGTATTTT. It is translated as CASSHREITDTQYF.

The rearrangement joins TRBV10-1 to TRBJ1-1; D gene uncertain. CDR1 is WNHNN, CDR2 SYGVQD, per germline (reference sequence). Trimming took 3 bases from V and 3 from J, leaving 8 bases between them. CDR3 size: 13 residues. The CDR3 bases are TGCGCCAGCAGTGATGGAGGTTACACTGAAGCTTTCTTT. Amino acids: CASSDGGYTEAFF.

V usage is TRBV6-6 and J usage is TRBJ1-5; no firm D call. The V gene lost 0 bases and the J gene lost 3 bases, with 12 bases spanning the gap. CDR1 is MNHNY and CDR2 is SVGAGI in the germline V gene (reference sequence). This CDR3 has 16 amino acids. CDR3 residues: CASSYSEGTHNQPQHF. CDR3 coding DNA: TGTGCCAGCAGTTACTCTGAGGGCACTCACAATCAGCCCCAGCATTTT.

The V call is TRBV19, the J call TRBJ1-1; a possible D gene is TRBD1 (5 bases). This CDR3 has 13 residues. Trimming took 7 bases from V and 3 from J, leaving 12 bases between them. Looked up from germline, CDR1 is LNHDA and CDR2 is SQIVND (reference sequence). CDR3 DNA: TGTGCCAGTACCCTCGAAGGGGACACTGAAGCTTTCTTT. This gives the protein CASTLEGDTEAFF.

The V and J genes are TRBV7-8 and TRBJ1-4; possible D gene TRBD1, 5 bases. This CDR3 has 15 residues. Germline V CDR1 and CDR2: SGHVS, FQNEAQ. Trimming stripped 5 bases from V and 11 bases from J, with 21 bases between. CDR3 amino acids: CASSKSRTLVGKLFF. In DNA, the CDR3 is TGTGCCAGCAGCAAGTCTCGGACACTGGTGGGGAAACTGTTTTTT.

This clone was recorded only once. V is TRBV4-3 and J is TRBJ2-1; D is undetermined. Per the germline V gene, CDR1 is LGHNA and CDR2 is YSLEER. CDR3 size: 13 residues. Trimming left V 3 bases short and J 9 bases short, with 12 bases between. The CDR3, as DNA: TGCGCCAGCAGCCAGGCCAGTATAGGTGAGCAGTTCTTC. Its translation: CASSQASIGEQFF.

This chain uses TRBV19 with TRBJ1-1; D unclear. Trimming removed 5 bases at V and 0 bases at J, with 7 bases between. CDR3 length equals 13 residues. Per germline, CDR1 LNHDA and CDR2 SQIVND (reference sequence). Here the CDR3 DNA reads TGTGCCAGTAGTGGCCACATGAACACTGAAGCTTTCTTT. Its protein product is CASSGHMNTEAFF.

The chain links TRBV11-2 to TRBJ1-1; weak D call: TRBD1 (6 bases). V was trimmed by 0 bases and J by 5 bases, leaving 16 bases between them. Germline V CDR1 and CDR2: SGHAT, FQNNGV. CDR3 length equals 16 residues. CDR3 loop: CASSLENGGLGTEAFF. CDR3 sequence (DNA): TGTGCCAGCAGCTTAGAAAATGGGGGGCTGGGGACTGAAGCTTTCTTT.

This clone was seen once. This rearrangement joins TRBV29-1 to TRBJ1-2, with TRBD1 identical over 7 bases. CDR1 and CDR2 from the germline V gene are SQVTM and ANQGSEA. The CDR3 has 14 residues. V trimming: 6 bases; J trimming: 0 bases; junction bases outside the gene matches: 7. In DNA, the CDR3 is TGCAGCGTGGGGGGGACAGCAACTAACTATGGCTACACCTTC. This sequence encodes CSVGGTATNYGYTF.

The V and J genes are TRBV5-4 and TRBJ2-6, with D unresolved. The CDR3 consists of 15 residues. V lost 1 base, J lost 5 bases, and 10 bases lay in between. Looked up from germline, CDR1 is SGHNT and CDR2 is YYREEE (reference sequence). CDR3 bases: TGTGCCAGCAGCTTGACGCCCCAAAGGGCCAACGTCCTGACTTTC. It yields the protein CASSLTPQRANVLTF.

J is TRBJ2-3 and V is TRBV6-2 or TRBV6-3; D may be TRBD1 or TRBD2 (5 bases each). Trimming removed 2 bases at V and 2 bases at J, with 8 bases between. This CDR3 spans 14 amino acids. The V gene's germline CDR1 is MNHEY and CDR2 SVGEGT. The CDR3 loop reads CASSYRGLTDTQYF. The CDR3 DNA reads as TGTGCCAGCAGTTACCGGGGCCTCACAGATACGCAGTATTTT.

The chain employs TRBV29-1 and TRBJ1-2; maybe TRBD1 (6 bases). There are 13 residues in the CDR3. Germline V gives CDR1 SQVTM, CDR2 ANQGSEA. V was pared by 0 bases and J by 7 bases, with 12 bases between. CDR3 DNA sequence: TGCAGCGTTGAAGAAACAGGGAGGAGTGGCTACACCTTC. Its translation: CSVEETGRSGYTF.

The chain joins TRBV19 to TRBJ1-2, with TRBD1 matching 11 bases. Looked up from germline, CDR1 is LNHDA and CDR2 is SQIVND (reference sequence). The CDR3 is 17 amino acids. The V and J ends lost 3 bases and 4 bases, in that order; junction bases with no gene match: 10. The CDR3 spells CASSIAFGTGGLYGYTF. CDR3 in DNA: TGTGCCAGTAGTATCGCTTTCGGGACAGGGGGACTCTATGGCTACACCTTC.

The chain recombines TRBV19 with TRBJ1-4; 10 nucleotides line up with TRBD1. The germline gives CDR1 LNHDA, CDR2 SQIVND (reference sequence). CDR3 length: 17 amino acids. V lost 6 bases, J lost 8 bases, and 15 bases stayed unmatched. CDR3 bases: TGTGCCAGTAGGAAGACAGGGGGCGCAGGAGTCGGGGAAAAACTGTTTTTT. Translation gives CASRKTGGAGVGEKLFF.

The chain couples TRBV4-2 to TRBJ1-1; D possibly corresponds to TRBD1 (6 bases). CDR1 is LGHNA, CDR2 YNFKEQ, per germline. The CDR3 has 13 amino acids. V lost 2 bases and J lost 4, with 8 bases in between. The CDR3: CASSQQGPTEAFF. The CDR3 DNA sequence: TGTGCCAGCAGCCAACAGGGGCCCACTGAAGCTTTCTTT.

The chain couples TRBV5-1 to TRBJ1-1; 7 positions agree with TRBD1. Germline CDR1 and CDR2: SGHRS and YFSETQ. The CDR3 consists of 15 residues. The ends lost 0 bases at V and 0 bases at J; junction bases unmatched: 2. CDR3 protein: CASSLVQGMNTEAFF. Written as DNA, the CDR3 is TGCGCCAGCAGCTTGGTACAGGGGATGAACACTGAAGCTTTCTTT.